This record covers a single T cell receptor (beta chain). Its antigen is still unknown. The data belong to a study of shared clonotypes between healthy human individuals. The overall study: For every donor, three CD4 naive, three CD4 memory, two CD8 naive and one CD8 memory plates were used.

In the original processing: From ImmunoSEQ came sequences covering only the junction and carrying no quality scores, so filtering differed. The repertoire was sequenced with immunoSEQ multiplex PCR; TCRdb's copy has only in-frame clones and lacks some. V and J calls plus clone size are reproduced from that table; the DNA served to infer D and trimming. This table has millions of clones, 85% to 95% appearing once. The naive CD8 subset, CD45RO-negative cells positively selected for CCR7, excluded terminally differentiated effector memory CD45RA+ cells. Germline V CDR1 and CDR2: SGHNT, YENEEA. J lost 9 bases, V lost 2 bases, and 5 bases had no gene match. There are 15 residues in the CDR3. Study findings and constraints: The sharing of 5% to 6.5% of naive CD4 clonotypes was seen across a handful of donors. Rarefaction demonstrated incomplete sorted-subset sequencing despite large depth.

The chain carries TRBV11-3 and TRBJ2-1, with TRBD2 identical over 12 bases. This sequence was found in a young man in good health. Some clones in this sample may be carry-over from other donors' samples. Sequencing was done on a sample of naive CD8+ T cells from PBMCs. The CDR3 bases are TGTGCCAGCAGCTTACGGACTAGCGGGATGACTGAGCAGTTCTTC. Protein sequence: CASSLRTSGMTEQFF.